This entry concerns a single T cell receptor (beta chain). The data were taken from a study of T cell responses to AZD1222 COVID-19 vaccine. The protocol was immunoSEQ multiplex PCR, while the TCRdb copy is restricted to in-frame clones and leaves out a portion. The repertoire includes 180,000 or so clones, approximately 89% of them detected once, and approximately 1.7% sits in the top ten. In germline, CDR1 is MDHEN, CDR2 SYDVKM. This CDR3 comprises 14 residues. Trimming stripped 2 bases from V and 6 bases from J, with 12 bases between. The TCR originated in an adult who received the AZD1222 COVID-19 vaccine. The genes are TRBV28 and TRBJ2-3; the D is unclear. The sequencing used peripheral blood, collected 28 days after the second AZD1222 dose. CDR3 DNA sequence: TGTGCCAGCAGTTTAACCCGGCTTGCGGATACGCAGTATTTT. Residues: CASSLTRLADTQYF.